Below are 17 T cell receptor beta chains sequenced from a single sample in a study of CD8 T cells in Susac syndrome. It was with random hexamers that roughly 0.5 to 1 ug RNA was reverse transcribed. A single record per CDR3 protein comes from TCRdb applying MiXCR to the immunoSEQ multiplex PCR reads. The profile shows 160,000 or so distinct CDR3 sequences, roughly 94% of them singletons. Material: CD4+ T cells from PBMCs. The receptors were sampled from a human donor with Susac syndrome.

The chain uses TRBV6-5 and TRBJ1-2, with D hard to call. The germline V gene encodes CDR1 MNHEY and CDR2 SVGAGI. Trimming removed 2 bases at V and 8 bases at J, with 12 bases between. The CDR3 covers 13 residues. CDR3 protein: CASSYLTEEGYTF. The CDR3 DNA is TGTGCCAGCAGTTACCTAACAGAGGAAGGCTACACCTTC.

This chain joins TRBV5-1 and TRBJ1-5; the D gene is possibly TRBD1 (6 bases). Looked up from germline, CDR1 is SGHRS and CDR2 is YFSETQ. V gave up 1 base and J gave up 4 bases, with 12 bases separating them. The length of the CDR3 is 15 residues. CDR3 region: CASSLQGQVNQPQHF. The CDR3 coding sequence is TGCGCCAGCAGCTTGCAGGGGCAGGTAAATCAGCCCCAGCATTTT.

This rearrangement joins TRBV7-6 to TRBJ2-7; 7 bases match TRBD1. Germline V gene sequence: CDR1 SGHVS, CDR2 FNYEAQ. CDR3 length equals 14 residues. The trim removed 4 bases at V and 0 bases at J, leaving 3 bases unmatched. The DNA for the CDR3 is TGTGCCAGCAGCTCAGGGGGAAGCTCCTACGAGCAGTACTTC. It is translated as CASSSGGSSYEQYF.

This chain links TRBV5-1 with TRBJ2-5, with D perhaps TRBD1 or TRBD2 (5 bases each). The ends were cut back, 7 bases at V and 5 bases at J, with 18 bases in the middle. This CDR3 contains 14 residues. CDR1 and CDR2 (germline): SGHRS, YFSETQ. Here the CDR3 reads CASQGPSSAETQYF. CDR3 coding DNA: TGCGCCAGCCAGGGCCCTAGCTCGGCGGAGACCCAGTACTTC.

The V call is TRBV2, the J call TRBJ1-1, with a weak D call TRBD1 (5 bases). This CDR3 comprises 14 residues. Between the trimmed V and J ends, which lost 2 bases and 6 bases, there was a span of 13 bases. Per the germline V gene, CDR1 is SNHLY and CDR2 is FYNNEI. The CDR3 loop is CASSESGGRPEAFF. Here the CDR3 DNA reads TGTGCCAGCAGTGAATCTGGGGGGAGACCTGAAGCTTTCTTT.

A remark on this clonotype: In this CDR3 the conserved last residue, phenylalanine or tryptophan, is missing, so a read error is likely. The chain is built from TRBV14 and TRBJ2-7; 9 nucleotides align to TRBD1. V shed 4 bases, J shed 3 bases, and the junction held 7 bases outside the gene matches. This CDR3 region has 15 residues. Germline assignment: CDR1 SGHDN and CDR2 FVKESK. The CDR3 sequence: CASSLPGTGIYEQYS. DNA of the CDR3: TGTGCCAGCAGCCTTCCCGGGACAGGGATCTACGAGCAGTACTCC.

This clonotype appeared once. The chain employs TRBV29-1 and TRBJ1-1, with TRBD1 matching 8 bases. The CDR3 length is 18 residues. Trimming took 1 base from V and 5 from J; bases not matched to a gene: 18. Germline CDR1 is SQVTM and CDR2 is ANQGSEA. The CDR3 coding sequence is TGCAGCGTTGAAGGGCAGGGACAGGTTGCCCGAGGAAGGACTGAAGCTTTCTTT. Translating it yields CSVEGQGQVARGRTEAFF.

This clonotype was counted a single time. This chain's CDR3 is CASSPIAGPYNEQFF. The CDR3 coding sequence is TGTGCCAGCAGCCCGATAGCGGGGCCTTACAATGAGCAGTTCTTC. The chain links TRBV3-1 to TRBJ2-1; 8 bases agree with TRBD2. Germline V gives CDR1 LGHDT, CDR2 YNNKEL (reference sequence). This CDR3 has 15 residues. Unmatched junction bases numbered 6, after V lost 4 bases and J lost 4 bases.

The gene calls are TRBV20-1 and TRBJ2-3, with 7 bases that match TRBD2. CDR3 size: 15 residues. Germline loops: CDR1 DFQATT, CDR2 SNEGSKA (reference sequence). With 3 bases clipped from V and 1 base from J, the junction kept 7 bases outside the gene matches. The CDR3 DNA is TGCAGTGCTAGGGGCGAGCGGGGACGCACAGATACGCAGTATTTT. This sequence encodes CSARGERGRTDTQYF.

This chain links TRBV19 with TRBJ1-6; D might be TRBD1 (6 bases). V lost 7 bases and J 9 bases, leaving 16 bases between the germline ends. The CDR3 is 14 amino acids. Per the germline V gene, CDR1 is LNHDA and CDR2 is SQIVND (reference sequence). Here the CDR3 DNA reads TGTGCCAGTAACTCGGACAGCGGTAGTTCACCCCTCCACTTT. It yields the protein CASNSDSGSSPLHF.

CDR3 region: CASSLPFLGGNIQYF. CDR3 DNA sequence: TGTGCCAGCAGTTTACCCTTCTTAGGGGGGAACATTCAGTACTTC. The chain couples TRBV12-3 or TRBV12-4 to TRBJ2-4; D might be TRBD1 or TRBD2, each matching 6 bases. V lost 2 bases and J lost 7, with 15 bases in between. This CDR3 contains 15 residues.

CDR3 amino acids: CASSLREPGLNTGELFF. In DNA form, the CDR3 reads TGTGCCAGCAGTTTGAGGGAACCGGGCCTTAACACCGGGGAGCTGTTTTTT. The rearrangement links TRBV6-2 or TRBV6-3 to TRBJ2-2; weak D call: TRBD2 (5 bases). From germline, CDR1 is MNHEY and CDR2 SVGEGT. The CDR3 is made up of 17 amino acids. Trimming took 4 bases from V and 2 from J, leaving 17 bases between them.

J is TRBJ2-1 and V is TRBV18; possibly TRBD1 or TRBD2 for D (5 bases each). This CDR3 is built from 16 residues. V lost 1 base to trimming and J lost 6 bases, with 16 bases between them. CDR1 is KGHSH and CDR2 is LQKENI in the germline V gene. This chain's CDR3 is CASSPRDGGGINEQFF. CDR3 bases: TGTGCCAGCTCACCACGGGACGGCGGTGGGATCAATGAGCAGTTCTTC. Based on the CDR3 plus reference TRBV18 and TRBJ2-1, the full variable domain is NAGVMQNPRHLVRRRGQEARLRCSPMKGHSHVYWYRQLPEEGLKFMVYLQKENIIDESGMPKERFSAEFPKEGPSILRIQQVVRGDSAAYFCASSPRDGGGINEQFFGPGTRLTVL.

The J gene is TRBJ2-5, the V gene TRBV15; no firm D call. The V and J ends lost 0 bases and 5 bases respectively, with 7 bases between them. Germline V gives CDR1 LNHNV, CDR2 YYDKDF (reference sequence). There are 13 residues in the CDR3. The CDR3 DNA reads TGTGCCACCAGCAGAGAGGTCGGGGAGACCCAGTACTTC. Its translation is CATSREVGETQYF.

V gene TRBV7-9 combines with J gene TRBJ2-5; D tentatively reads TRBD1 or TRBD2 (5 bases each). The V gene's germline CDR1 is SEHNR and CDR2 FQNEAQ (reference sequence). The CDR3 is made up of 12 amino acids. Trimming took 4 bases from V and 9 from J, leaving 12 bases between them. The CDR3: CASSYEVGAQYF. The DNA for the CDR3 is TGTGCCAGCAGCTATGAAGTGGGGGCCCAGTACTTC.

The chain couples TRBV12-3 or TRBV12-4 to TRBJ1-5; D ambiguous. This CDR3 is built from 13 residues. The V gene lost 6 bases and the J gene lost 0 bases, with 6 bases spanning the gap. The CDR3 protein is CASSPNSNQPQHF. In DNA, the CDR3 is TGTGCCAGCAGCCCGAATAGCAATCAGCCCCAGCATTTT.

The rearrangement uses TRBV7-9 and TRBJ1-2; D is unresolved. In germline, CDR1 is SEHNR, CDR2 FQNEAQ (reference sequence). Trimming cost V 1 base and J 3 bases, with 12 bases left between them. The CDR3 is 15 amino acids. Here the CDR3 DNA reads TGTGCCAGCAGCTTAGACCATTCCGGACACTATGGCTACACCTTC. Protein: CASSLDHSGHYGYTF.